The next 21 T cell receptor beta chains were all read from a single sample in a study of Tregs in tolerant kidney transplant recipients. TCRdb keeps only in-frame clones here, not all; method: immunoSEQ multiplex PCR. This table holds around 120,000 clones, almost 95% found once. The specimen was CD4+ T cells from blood. Receptors originate from a human donor in good health.

The chain couples TRBV5-4 to TRBJ1-1, with 8 bases aligning to TRBD1. The CDR3 loop spans 14 amino acids. CDR1 is SGHNT and CDR2 is YYREEE in the germline V gene (reference sequence). Germline trimming cut 4 bases from V and 6 bases from J; bases unmatched to any gene: 8. CDR3 sequence: CASSLDRGQSEAFF. As DNA, the CDR3 is TGTGCCAGCAGCCTAGACAGGGGCCAATCTGAAGCTTTCTTT.

This chain joins TRBV19 and TRBJ2-3, with 10 nucleotides matching TRBD1. The V gene end was trimmed by 6 bases and the J gene end by 0 bases; junction bases not matched to a gene: 6. CDR1 is LNHDA and CDR2 is SQIVND in the germline V gene (reference sequence). CDR3 length equals 16 residues. The CDR3 DNA follows: TGTGCCAGTAGCACACCGGGACAGGGGAGCACAGATACGCAGTATTTT. This translates into CASSTPGQGSTDTQYF.

This chain uses TRBV11-2 with TRBJ1-1; D is unresolved. CDR1 and CDR2 from the germline V gene are SGHAT and FQNNGV. Deletions cut 6 bases from V and 8 bases from J, with 19 bases between. The CDR3 runs to 14 residues. CDR3 nucleotides: TGTGCCAGCAGTCCCGTATCACGGCCGAGGGAAGCTTTCTTT. Translating it yields CASSPVSRPREAFF.

The J gene is TRBJ2-7, the V gene TRBV2; possible D gene TRBD1, 6 bases. Trimming left V 10 bases short and J 4 bases short, with 17 bases between. The CDR3 covers 13 residues. In germline, CDR1 is SNHLY, CDR2 FYNNEI. CDR3 DNA: TGTGCCACATCCACCGGGACACCTTACGAGCAGTACTTC. It translates to CATSTGTPYEQYF.

In DNA, the CDR3 is TGTGCCAGCAGCACCGCCGCAAACACTGAAGCTTTCTTT. Encoded protein: CASSTAANTEAFF. The genes are TRBV6-5 and TRBJ1-1; D unclear. Germline values: CDR1 MNHEY, CDR2 SVGAGI. The CDR3 length is 13 residues. V was cut by 6 bases and J by 2 bases, with 10 bases left in between.

This chain links TRBV19 with TRBJ1-6; tentative D call: TRBD1 (5 bases). Germline V lookup: CDR1 LNHDA, CDR2 SQIVND (reference sequence). With 2 bases removed from V and 11 bases from J, the gap between germline ends came to 28 bases. This CDR3 is built from 19 residues. This chain's CDR3 is CASSITGVAGTDVGAPLHF. The CDR3 DNA sequence: TGTGCCAGTAGTATAACGGGGGTGGCCGGGACGGACGTGGGGGCACCCCTCCACTTT.

V is TRBV30 and J is TRBJ1-1, with 9 bases aligning to TRBD1. CDR1 is GTSNPN, CDR2 SVGIG, per germline (reference sequence). CDR3 size: 13 residues. The V segment lost 6 bases and the J segment 4 bases; nucleotides outside the gene matches: 6. The CDR3 protein is CACSTGGSTEAFF. CDR3 DNA: TGTGCCTGTTCGACAGGGGGAAGCACTGAAGCTTTCTTT.

The chain links TRBV5-4 to TRBJ1-2; 9 bases line up with TRBD1. There are 16 residues in the CDR3. Germline CDR1 and CDR2: SGHNT and YYREEE (reference sequence). The trim removed 4 bases at V and 2 bases at J, leaving 9 bases unmatched. CDR3 amino acids: CASSLGTGRGNYGYTF. Written as DNA, the CDR3 is TGTGCCAGCAGCCTCGGGACAGGGAGGGGGAACTATGGCTACACCTTC.

As to this clone: This sample includes further DNA sequences coding for the same CDR3. The gene calls are TRBV18 and TRBJ1-1; no clear D gene. Trimming removed 6 bases at V and 3 bases at J, with 5 bases between. The CDR3 extends over 11 amino acids. Germline CDR1 reads KGHSH; CDR2 reads LQKENI. The CDR3 DNA sequence: TGTGCCAGCTCCCCAGACACTGAAGCTTTCTTT. It encodes CASSPDTEAFF. The full variable domain, with the rest looked up from reference TRBV18 and TRBJ1-1, is NAGVMQNPRHLVRRRGQEARLRCSPMKGHSHVYWYRQLPEEGLKFMVYLQKENIIDESGMPKERFSAEFPKEGPSILRIQQVVRGDSAAYFCASSPDTEAFFGQGTRLTVV.

The genes are TRBV2 and TRBJ1-1; 8 bases are a match to TRBD1. CDR3 length: 12 amino acids. With 3 bases clipped from V and 8 bases from J, the junction kept 2 bases outside the gene matches. The V gene's germline CDR1 is SNHLY and CDR2 FYNNEI. CDR3 amino acids: CASSEGDREAFF. The CDR3 bases are TGTGCCAGCAGTGAGGGGGACAGGGAAGCTTTCTTT.

The chain is built from TRBV6-1 and TRBJ1-2; 8 bases are shared with TRBD1. CDR3 size: 14 residues. Germline trimming cut 5 bases from V and 6 bases from J; bases unmatched to any gene: 8. Per the germline V gene, CDR1 is MNHNS and CDR2 is SASEGT. CDR3 region: CASSLRQGIDGYTF. CDR3 DNA sequence: TGTGCCAGCAGTTTAAGACAGGGGATTGATGGCTACACCTTC.

The table lists this clone with a count of one. This rearrangement joins TRBV30 to TRBJ1-1, with D maybe TRBD1 (5 bases). The V gene lost 1 base and the J gene lost 1 base, with 10 bases spanning the gap. There are 14 residues in the CDR3. Germline V gene data show CDR1 as GTSNPN and CDR2 as SVGIG (reference sequence). The CDR3 DNA follows: TGTGCCTGGAGTGGGGGGGGAGAGAACACTGAAGCTTTCTTT. Protein: CAWSGGGENTEAFF. Full variable domain (outside the CDR3, taken from reference TRBV30 and TRBJ1-1): SQTIHQWPATLVQPVGSPLSLECTVEGTSNPNLYWYRQAAGRGLQLLFYSVGIGQISSEVPQNLSASRPQDRQFILSSKKLLLSDSGFYLCAWSGGGENTEAFFGQGTRLTVV.

The gene calls are TRBV5-1 and TRBJ1-2; no definite D call. The CDR3 is made up of 15 amino acids. Germline-derived CDR1 and CDR2 are SGHRS and YFSETQ. V shed 0 bases and J shed 4 bases, with 13 bases lying between them. CDR3 residues: CASSLAGDSVYGYTF. The CDR3 DNA reads as TGCGCCAGCAGCTTGGCCGGAGATTCCGTCTATGGCTACACCTTC.

This clone occurred once. This chain uses TRBV7-8 with TRBJ2-1; TRBD1 agrees at 9 bases. The CDR3 sequence is 17 residues long. V shed 5 bases, J shed 8 bases, and the junction held 16 bases outside the gene matches. Germline assignment: CDR1 SGHVS and CDR2 FQNEAQ. For the CDR3, the DNA is TGTGCCAGCAGCCGCCCCCCCCGGGACAGGGAGATCGATGAGCAGTTCTTC. Translation: CASSRPPRDREIDEQFF.

This clone has more than one count but fewer than ten. V and J are TRBV7-6 and TRBJ2-3; 9 bases map to TRBD2. Germline CDR1 and CDR2: SGHVS and FNYEAQ. J was trimmed by 2 bases and V by 1 base; bases with no gene match: 4. CDR3 length equals 16 residues. The CDR3 region is CASSLVAGGSTDTQYF. CDR3 DNA sequence: TGTGCCAGCAGCTTAGTGGCGGGGGGGTCCACAGATACGCAGTATTTT.

The CDR3 DNA sequence: TGTGCCAGTCCCGGGGGGACTGCTCTAGTCTCCTACAATGAGCAGTTCTTC. Residues: CASPGGTALVSYNEQFF. The chain recombines TRBV6-4 with TRBJ2-1, with 7 bases matching TRBD2. The V segment lost 9 bases and the J segment 0 bases; nucleotides outside the gene matches: 14. The CDR3 is made up of 17 amino acids. Germline CDR1 is MRHNA and CDR2 is SNTAGT.

DNA for the CDR3: TGTGCCTGGAGTGGAGGTTGGAGGACCTACGAGCAGTACTTC. Translated: CAWSGGWRTYEQYF. The J gene is TRBJ2-7, the V gene TRBV30, with D possibly being TRBD2 (5 bases). Germline CDR1 GTSNPN, CDR2 SVGIG (reference sequence). The CDR3 spans 14 residues. V shed 1 base and J shed 2 bases, with 12 bases lying between them.

The chain recombines TRBV5-4 with TRBJ2-3; TRBD2 agrees at 11 bases. The CDR3 is 16 residues long. Germline CDR1 SGHNT, CDR2 YYREEE (reference sequence). The V segment lost 2 bases and the J segment 1 base; nucleotides outside the gene matches: 3. CDR3 nucleotides: TGTGCCAGCAGCTTCCTAGCGGGGGGCCGCACAGATACGCAGTATTTT. Residues: CASSFLAGGRTDTQYF.

J is TRBJ2-3 and V is TRBV25-1; weak D call: TRBD2 (5 bases). This CDR3 region has 15 residues. With 1 base removed from V and 4 bases from J, the gap between germline ends came to 12 bases. Germline loops: CDR1 MGHDK, CDR2 SYGVNS. CDR3 nucleotides: TGTGCCAGCAGTGAATTTCGTGGGAGCGCAGATACGCAGTATTTT. Its translation: CASSEFRGSADTQYF. Based on the CDR3 plus reference TRBV25-1 and TRBJ2-3, the full variable domain is EADIYQTPRYLVIGTGKKITLECSQTMGHDKMYWYQQDPGMELHLIHYSYGVNSTEKGDLSSESTVSRIRTEHFPLTLESARPSHTSQYLCASSEFRGSADTQYFGPGTRLTVL.

V and J are TRBV9 and TRBJ2-2; D is unclear. The CDR3 runs 13 residues. Per germline, CDR1 SGDLS and CDR2 YYNGEE. Trimming took 4 bases from V and 1 from J, leaving 5 bases between them. This CDR3 reads CASSRQNTGELFF. The CDR3 DNA follows: TGTGCCAGCAGCCGACAGAACACCGGGGAGCTGTTTTTT.

The chain carries TRBV10-1 and TRBJ2-1; 12 bases map to TRBD2. The trim removed 7 bases at V and 4 bases at J, leaving 11 bases unmatched. Per the germline V gene, CDR1 is WNHNN and CDR2 is SYGVQD (reference sequence). The CDR3 is 17 residues long. CDR3 DNA: TGCGCCAGCACCTACCGACTAGCGGGGGAAGAATACAATGAGCAGTTCTTC. This encodes CASTYRLAGEEYNEQFF.